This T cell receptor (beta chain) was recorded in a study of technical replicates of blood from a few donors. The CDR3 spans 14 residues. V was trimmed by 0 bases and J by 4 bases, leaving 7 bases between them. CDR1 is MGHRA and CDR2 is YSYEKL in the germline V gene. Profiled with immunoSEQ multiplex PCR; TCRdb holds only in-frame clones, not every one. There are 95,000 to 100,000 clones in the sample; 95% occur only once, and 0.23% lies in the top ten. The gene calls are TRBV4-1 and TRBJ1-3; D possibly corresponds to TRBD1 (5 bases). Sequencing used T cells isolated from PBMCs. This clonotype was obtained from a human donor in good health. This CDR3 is CASSQDTGGNTIYF. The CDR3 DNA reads TGCGCCAGCAGCCAAGATACAGGAGGAAACACCATATATTTT.